This TCR beta chain was captured in a study of T cell responses to AZD1222 COVID-19 vaccine (dated by TCRdb to the early 2020s). Describing the broader study: TCR sequencing was performed for 230 to 250 trial participants, of whom 200 to 210 were given two doses of AZD1222 and around 25 were given two doses of MenACWY control vaccine. Trial participants were enrolled into age subgroups of 18-55, 56-69 and 70-plus years, which contained about 160, 30 and 59 TCR-sequenced participants, respectively. The paper's findings and limits, for the study overall: A significant rise in spike-specific TCR breadth and depth was observed after two AZD1222 doses relative to day 0 and relative to MenACWY recipients. Most participants were white British and females outnumbered males, and the authors suggested that clonal diversity may have been underestimated. The 56-69-year group was small, and its depth increase did not reach significance, likely because of low power. Because no day 14 peak-response samples were available, repertoires were characterized only after the peak T cell response. Conclusions about previously exposed vaccinees were limited because only six AZD1222 recipients were SARS-CoV-2 seropositive at baseline. Reportedly, close to half of the unique spike-specific TCRs recognized epitopes lying outside the regions that are mutated in the B.1.351 and B.1.1.7 variants. The vaccine-associated CD4 TCRs covered the entire spike protein, and the dominant responses fell in regions 160-218 and 743-854.

From a lookup of the germline V gene, CDR1 and CDR2 are MNHEY and SVGEGT. The CDR3 contains 13 residues, cysteine and phenylalanine counted. Of all the DNA, just the CDR3 is kept, 39 bases in frame from base 1. Relative to germline, V is 2 bases shorter and J is 3 bases shorter, with 4 bases between their ends. The CDR3 regions of human TCRbeta chains were analyzed by immunosequencing. For the original study's pipeline: TCRs in the repertoires were compared against a reference library of SARS-CoV-2-specific TCRs that had been generated with the MIRA antigen-specificity platform. Breadth was defined as the fraction of unique TCRs that were SARS-CoV-2-associated. Depth was defined as the fraction of total T cells that were SARS-CoV-2-associated. Using the MIRA data, each spike-specific TCR was assigned both to the spike region to which the TCR was reactive and to a CD4 or CD8 class. Log10-transformed breadth and depth values were compared by one-way ANOVA with Sidak's multiple comparisons tests. TCRdb took this table from immuneACCESS and kept in-frame rearrangements with V and J called. Such tables lack part of the clones; where checked against another copy, unresolved V genes explain under half of the gap, and the rest is unexplained. V, J and clone size were drawn from that table, and D and trimming were deduced from the DNA. The sample yields tens of thousands of clones; 75% to 95% were counted once. The ten largest account for 4.5% of the sample.

Points on this clone: Its binding antigen is unknown. Base qualities were left out, and no much larger clone turns up one base away.

The meaning of the sample's time point label: baseline before first vaccination. The sample's treatment or condition label is to be understood as: meningococcal conjugate vaccine given as trial control. Vaccinee samples came from UK trials COV001 and COV002, including a single-blind randomized controlled phase 2/3 trial of AZD1222 (ChAdOx1 nCoV-19) in healthy adults. For TCRbeta chain sequencing, PBMC samples from trial participants were taken at day 0 and at day 28 after the second dose. This clonotype was obtained from an adult in good health. The sequence links TRBV6-2 or TRBV6-3 to TRBJ2-2; no D segment can be confidently identified. The sequenced sample was peripheral blood, obtained on day 0 of MenACWY control vaccination. The CDR3 in this case is CASSYRDTGELFF. The nucleotides read TGTGCCAGCAGTTACAGGGACACCGGGGAGCTGTTTTTT.